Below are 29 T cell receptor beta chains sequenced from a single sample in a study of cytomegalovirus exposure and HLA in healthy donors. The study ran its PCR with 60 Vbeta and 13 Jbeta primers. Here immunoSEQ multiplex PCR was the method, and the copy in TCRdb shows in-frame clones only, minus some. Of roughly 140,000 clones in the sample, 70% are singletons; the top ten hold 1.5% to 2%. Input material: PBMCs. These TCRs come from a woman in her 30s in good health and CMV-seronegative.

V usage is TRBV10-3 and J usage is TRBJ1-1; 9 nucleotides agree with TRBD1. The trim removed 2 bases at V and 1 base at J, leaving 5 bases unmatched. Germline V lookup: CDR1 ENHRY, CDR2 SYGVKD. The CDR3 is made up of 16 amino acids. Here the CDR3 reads CAISETVGQGNTEAFF. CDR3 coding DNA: TGTGCCATCAGTGAGACCGTGGGACAGGGGAACACTGAAGCTTTCTTT.

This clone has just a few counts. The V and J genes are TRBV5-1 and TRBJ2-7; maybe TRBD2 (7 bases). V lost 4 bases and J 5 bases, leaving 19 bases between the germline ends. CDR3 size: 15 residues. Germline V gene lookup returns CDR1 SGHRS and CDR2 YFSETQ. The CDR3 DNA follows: TGCGCCAGCAGCCCCGACCCCGGGGGGCTGAACGAGCAGTACTTC. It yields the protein CASSPDPGGLNEQYF.

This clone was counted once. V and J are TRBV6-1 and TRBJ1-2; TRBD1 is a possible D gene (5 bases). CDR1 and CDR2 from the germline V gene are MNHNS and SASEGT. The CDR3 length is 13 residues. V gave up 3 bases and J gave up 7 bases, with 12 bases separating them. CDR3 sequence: CASSEGLGAGYTF. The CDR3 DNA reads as TGTGCCAGCAGTGAGGGATTAGGGGCTGGCTACACCTTC.

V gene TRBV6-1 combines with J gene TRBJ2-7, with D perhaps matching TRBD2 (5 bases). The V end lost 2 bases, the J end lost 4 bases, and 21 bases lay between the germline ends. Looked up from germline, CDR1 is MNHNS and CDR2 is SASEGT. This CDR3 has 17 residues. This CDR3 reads CASSEREWAGPNYEQYV. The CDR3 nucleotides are TGTGCCAGCAGTGAAAGGGAATGGGCGGGCCCTAATTACGAGCAGTACGTC.

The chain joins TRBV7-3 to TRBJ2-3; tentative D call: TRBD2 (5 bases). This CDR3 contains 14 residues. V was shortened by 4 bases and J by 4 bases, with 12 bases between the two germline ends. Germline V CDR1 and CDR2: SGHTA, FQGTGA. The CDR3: CASSSRDPSDTQYF. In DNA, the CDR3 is TGTGCCAGCAGCTCCCGGGATCCCTCAGATACGCAGTATTTT.

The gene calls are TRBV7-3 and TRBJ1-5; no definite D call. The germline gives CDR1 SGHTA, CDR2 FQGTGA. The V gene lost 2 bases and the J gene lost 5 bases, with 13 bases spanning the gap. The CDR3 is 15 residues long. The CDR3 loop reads CASSLYPGLDQPQHF. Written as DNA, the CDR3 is TGTGCCAGCAGCTTATATCCGGGGTTAGATCAGCCCCAGCATTTT.

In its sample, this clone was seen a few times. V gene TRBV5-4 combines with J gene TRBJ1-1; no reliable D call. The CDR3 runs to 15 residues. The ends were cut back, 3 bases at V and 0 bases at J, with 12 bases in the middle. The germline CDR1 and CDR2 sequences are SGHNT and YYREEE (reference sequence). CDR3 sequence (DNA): TGTGCCAGCAGCTCCTTACCTCGGGTGAACACTGAAGCTTTCTTT. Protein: CASSSLPRVNTEAFF.

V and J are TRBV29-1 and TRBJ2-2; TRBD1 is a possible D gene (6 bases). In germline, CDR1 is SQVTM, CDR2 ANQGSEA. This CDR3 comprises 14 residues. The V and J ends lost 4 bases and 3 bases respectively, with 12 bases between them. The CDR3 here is CSVAETGYTGELFF. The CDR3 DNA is TGCAGCGTTGCCGAAACAGGGTACACCGGGGAGCTGTTTTTT.

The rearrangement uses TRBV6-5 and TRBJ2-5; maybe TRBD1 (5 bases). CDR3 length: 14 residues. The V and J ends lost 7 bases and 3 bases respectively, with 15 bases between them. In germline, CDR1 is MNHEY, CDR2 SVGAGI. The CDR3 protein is CASNNPGQKETQYF. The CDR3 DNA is TGTGCCAGCAACAACCCAGGGCAGAAAGAGACCCAGTACTTC.

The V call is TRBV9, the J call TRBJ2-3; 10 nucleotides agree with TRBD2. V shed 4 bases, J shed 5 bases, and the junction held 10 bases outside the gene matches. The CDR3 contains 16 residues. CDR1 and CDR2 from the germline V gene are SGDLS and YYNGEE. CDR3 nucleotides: TGTGCCAGCAGCCCCCTAATGGTAGCGGGGGGAGATACGCAGTATTTT. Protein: CASSPLMVAGGDTQYF.

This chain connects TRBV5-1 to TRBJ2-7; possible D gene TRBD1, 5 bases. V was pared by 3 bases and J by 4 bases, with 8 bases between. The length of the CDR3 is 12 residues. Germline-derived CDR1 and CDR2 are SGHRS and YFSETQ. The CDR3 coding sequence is TGCGCCAGCAGCTCACAGGAATACGAGCAGTACTTC. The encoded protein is CASSSQEYEQYF.

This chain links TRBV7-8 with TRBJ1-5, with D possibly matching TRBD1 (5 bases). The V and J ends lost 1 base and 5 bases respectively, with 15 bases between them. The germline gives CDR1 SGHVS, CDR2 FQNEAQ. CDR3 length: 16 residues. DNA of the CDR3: TGTGCCAGCAGCTTAGATCATGGGGCGATGTATCAGCCCCAGCATTTT. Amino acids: CASSLDHGAMYQPQHF.

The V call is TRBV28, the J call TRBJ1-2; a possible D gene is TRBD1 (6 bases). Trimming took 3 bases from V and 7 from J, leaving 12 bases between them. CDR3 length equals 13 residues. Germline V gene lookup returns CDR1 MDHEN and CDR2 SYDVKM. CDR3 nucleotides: TGTGCCAGCAGTTTGAACAGGGTATCTGGCTACACCTTC. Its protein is CASSLNRVSGYTF.

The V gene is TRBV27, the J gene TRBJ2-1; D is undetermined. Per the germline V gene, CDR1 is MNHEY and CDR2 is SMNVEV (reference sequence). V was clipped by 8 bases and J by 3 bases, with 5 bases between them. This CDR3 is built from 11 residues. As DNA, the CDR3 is TGTGCCAGCCTATACTACAATGAGCAGTTCTTC. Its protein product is CASLYYNEQFF.

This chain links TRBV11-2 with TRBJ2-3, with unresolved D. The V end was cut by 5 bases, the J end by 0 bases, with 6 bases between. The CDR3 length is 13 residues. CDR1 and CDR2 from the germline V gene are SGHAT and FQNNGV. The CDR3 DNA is TGTGCCAGCAGCCGGGTTAGCACAGATACGCAGTATTTT. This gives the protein CASSRVSTDTQYF.

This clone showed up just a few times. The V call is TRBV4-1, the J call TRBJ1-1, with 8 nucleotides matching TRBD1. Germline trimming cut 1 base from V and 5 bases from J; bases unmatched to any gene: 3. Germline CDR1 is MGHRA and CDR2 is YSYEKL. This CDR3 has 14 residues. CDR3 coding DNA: TGCGCCAGCAGCCAAGGACAGGGGAAGACTGAAGCTTTCTTT. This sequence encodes CASSQGQGKTEAFF.

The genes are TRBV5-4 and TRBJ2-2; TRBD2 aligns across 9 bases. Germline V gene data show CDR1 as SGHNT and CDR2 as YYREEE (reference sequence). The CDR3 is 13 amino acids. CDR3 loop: CGGSSGVVGELFF. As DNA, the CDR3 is TGTGGAGGCTCTAGCGGGGTAGTCGGGGAGCTGTTTTTT. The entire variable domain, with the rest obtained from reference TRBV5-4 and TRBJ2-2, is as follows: ETGVTQSPTHLIKTRGQQVTLRCSSQSGHNTVSWYQQALGQGPQFIFQYYREEENGRGNFPPRFSGLQFPNYSSELNVNALELDDSALYLCGGSSGVVGELFFGEGSRLTVL.

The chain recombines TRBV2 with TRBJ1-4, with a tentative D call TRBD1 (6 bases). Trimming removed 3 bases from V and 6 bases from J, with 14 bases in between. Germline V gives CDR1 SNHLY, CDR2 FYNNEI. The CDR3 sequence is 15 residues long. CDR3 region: CASSENGQRDEKLFF. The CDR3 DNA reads TGTGCCAGCAGTGAGAATGGACAGAGAGATGAAAAACTGTTTTTT.

DNA of the CDR3: TGTGCCAGCAGTTGGAGCAGGGAATTAAACACTGAAGCTTTCTTT. Protein product: CASSWSRELNTEAFF. The chain has TRBV6-5 and TRBJ1-1; D is perhaps TRBD1 (5 bases). CDR1 and CDR2 from the germline V gene are MNHEY and SVGAGI. V gave up 4 bases and J gave up 2 bases, with 14 bases separating them. The CDR3 covers 15 residues.

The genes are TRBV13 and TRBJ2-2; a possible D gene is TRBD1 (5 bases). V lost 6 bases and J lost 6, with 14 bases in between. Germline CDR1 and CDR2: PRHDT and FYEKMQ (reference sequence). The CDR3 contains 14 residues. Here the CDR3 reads CASRLRQSAGELFF. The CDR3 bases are TGTGCCAGCAGACTGCGACAGAGCGCCGGGGAGCTGTTTTTT.

This CDR3 is CASKGRGQENTGELFF. The CDR3 DNA is TGCGCCAGCAAAGGCCGGGGACAGGAGAACACCGGGGAGCTGTTTTTT. The V and J genes are TRBV5-1 and TRBJ2-2; 8 bases match TRBD1. The CDR3 covers 16 residues. Germline values: CDR1 SGHRS, CDR2 YFSETQ. The V gene end was trimmed by 6 bases and the J gene end by 1 base; junction bases not matched to a gene: 8.

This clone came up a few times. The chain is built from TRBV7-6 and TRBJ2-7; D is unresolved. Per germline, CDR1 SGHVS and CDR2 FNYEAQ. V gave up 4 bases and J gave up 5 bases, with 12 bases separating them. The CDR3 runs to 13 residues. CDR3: CASSSRRGNEQYF. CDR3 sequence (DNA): TGTGCCAGCAGCTCTCGGAGAGGAAACGAGCAGTACTTC.

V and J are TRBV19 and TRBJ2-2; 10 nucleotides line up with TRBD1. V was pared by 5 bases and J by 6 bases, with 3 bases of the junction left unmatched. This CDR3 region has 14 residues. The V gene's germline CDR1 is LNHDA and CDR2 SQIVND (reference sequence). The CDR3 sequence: CASSETGGSGELFF. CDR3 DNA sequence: TGTGCCAGTAGTGAGACAGGGGGCTCCGGGGAGCTGTTTTTT. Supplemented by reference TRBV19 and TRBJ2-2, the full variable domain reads DGGITQSPKYLFRKEGQNVTLSCEQNLNHDAMYWYRQDPGQGLRLIYYSQIVNDFQKGDIAEGYSVSREKKESFPLTVTSAQKNPTAFYLCASSETGGSGELFFGEGSRLTVL.

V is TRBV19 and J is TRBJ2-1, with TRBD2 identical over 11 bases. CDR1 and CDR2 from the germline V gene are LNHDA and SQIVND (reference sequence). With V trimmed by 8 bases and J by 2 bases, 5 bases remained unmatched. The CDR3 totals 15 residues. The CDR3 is CASVRTSGPYNEQFF. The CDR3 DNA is TGTGCCAGTGTTCGGACTAGCGGGCCCTACAATGAGCAGTTCTTC.

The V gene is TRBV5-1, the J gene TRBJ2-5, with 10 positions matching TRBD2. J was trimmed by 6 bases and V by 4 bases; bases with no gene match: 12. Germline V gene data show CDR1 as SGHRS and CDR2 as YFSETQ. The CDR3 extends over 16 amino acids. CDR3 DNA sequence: TGCGCCAGCAGCCAGGCCCGGCCTAGCGGGAGTCAGACCCAGTACTTC. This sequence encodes CASSQARPSGSQTQYF.

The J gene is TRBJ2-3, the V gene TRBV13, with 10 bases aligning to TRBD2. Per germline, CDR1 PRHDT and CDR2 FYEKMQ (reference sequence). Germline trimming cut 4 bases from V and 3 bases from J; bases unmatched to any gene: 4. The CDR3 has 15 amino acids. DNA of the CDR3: TGTGCCAGCAGCTACCCGACTAGCGGGACAGATACGCAGTATTTT. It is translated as CASSYPTSGTDTQYF.

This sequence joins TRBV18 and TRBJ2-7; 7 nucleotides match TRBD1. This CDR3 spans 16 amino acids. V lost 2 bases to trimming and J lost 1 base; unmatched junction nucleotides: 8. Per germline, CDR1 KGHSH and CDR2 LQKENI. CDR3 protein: CASSPSNRGISYEQYF. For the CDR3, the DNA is TGTGCCAGCTCACCAAGCAACAGGGGTATATCCTACGAGCAGTACTTC.

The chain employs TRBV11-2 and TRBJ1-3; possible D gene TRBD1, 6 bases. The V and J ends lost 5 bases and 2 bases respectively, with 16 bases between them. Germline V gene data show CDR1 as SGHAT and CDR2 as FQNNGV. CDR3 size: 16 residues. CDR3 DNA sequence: TGTGCCAGCAGCCCTTATAACAGGGAAGCTGGAAACACCATATATTTT. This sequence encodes CASSPYNREAGNTIYF.

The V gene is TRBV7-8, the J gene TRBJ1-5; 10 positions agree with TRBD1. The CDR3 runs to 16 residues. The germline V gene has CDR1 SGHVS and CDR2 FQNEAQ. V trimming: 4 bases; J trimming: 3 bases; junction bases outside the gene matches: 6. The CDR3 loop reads CASSSRQGASNQPQHF. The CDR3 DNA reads TGTGCCAGCAGCTCACGACAGGGGGCTTCCAATCAGCCCCAGCATTTT. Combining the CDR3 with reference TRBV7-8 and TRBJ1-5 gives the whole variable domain GAGVSQSPRYKVAKRGQDVALRCDPISGHVSLFWYQQALGQGPEFLTYFQNEAQLDKSGLPSDRFFAERPEGSVSTLKIQRTQQEDSAVYLCASSSRQGASNQPQHFGDGTRLSIL.